Listed below are T cell receptor beta chains from one sample, sequenced in a study of human T cells and chemical hapten exposure. MiXCR was run by TCRdb on the RACE reads, yielding one entry per CDR3 protein. The data contain approximately 80,000 distinct CDR3 sequences, over 9.5% of them singletons. The specimen comprised whole blood, sampled in connection with sensitization to the hapten diphenylcyclopropenone (DPC). The receptors were gathered from a woman in her fifties or sixties with alopecia areata. Some clones in this sample may be carry-over from other donors' samples. Each CDR3 is given without its conserved first and last residue.

TRBJ1-1	TRBV7-2	ASSLAGNTEAF
TRBJ1-2	TRBV6-5	ASSYSGTYGYT
TRBJ1-2	TRBV10-2	ASSEGPRTGGYGYT
TRBJ2-1	TRBV29-1	SVEDHARALIHEQF
TRBJ1-1	TRBV7-2	ASRQSQVDTEAF
TRBJ2-7	TRBV3-1	ASSQVGYEQY
TRBJ2-7	TRBV20-1	SSQRTSSYEQY
TRBJ1-2	TRBV12-3/TRBV12-4	ASSNINYGYT
TRBJ2-2	TRBV28	AAAGGMNTGELF
TRBJ1-4	TRBV29-1	SVEQNEKLF
TRBJ1-2	TRBV29-1	SAGQGYDGYT
TRBJ2-7	TRBV7-9	ASSSRQANYEQY
TRBJ1-1	TRBV7-8	ASSPNQGVYRASGTEAF
TRBJ2-3	TRBV18	ASSREITDTQY
TRBJ1-2	TRBV20-1	SAVNPSEGRYGYT
TRBJ1-1	TRBV18	ASSLSGAVNTEAF
TRBJ2-1	TRBV30	AWTETGAGYNEQF
TRBJ2-7	TRBV4-1	ASSQATGGYEQY